This entry is about one T cell receptor beta chain. Its target is not known. These data are taken from a study of molecular identifiers for immune sequencing clone quantification. In TCRdb, the PCR reads were re-called with MiXCR into one record per CDR3 protein. The table records over 550,000 distinct CDR3 sequences, roughly 23% of them present only once. Study-wide findings and caveats: Effector cells kept over 99% of their molecules in clones above 20 RNA copies, while naive cells kept under 1% there. Barcode sharing among identical TCR molecules could make large clones appear smaller. Reports indicate spiked Jurkat TCR RNA from one cell could be found among 900,000 to 1,000,000 naive cells.

Using 10%, 30% or 50% RNA, naive CD8 libraries were derived from around 20,000 to 1,000,000 sorted cells. The germline V and J ends were trimmed by 4 bases and 4 bases, with 9 bases remaining between them. The CDR3 contains 13 residues. Germline assignment: CDR1 LNHDA and CDR2 SQIVND (reference sequence). What was sequenced was naive CD8+ T cells from blood, with Jurkat cell RNA spiked in. Subset meaning: FACS-sorted CD8+CD4-CCR7+CD45RA+ naive T cells. The TCR originated in a human donor in good health. Some libraries in this study had Jurkat cell RNA spiked in. The chain recombines TRBV19 with TRBJ2-3, with unresolved D. CDR3 sequence: CASSTSAADTQYF. CDR3 DNA sequence: TGTGCCAGTAGTACTTCAGCCGCAGATACGCAGTATTTT. The entire variable domain, with the rest obtained from reference TRBV19 and TRBJ2-3, is as follows: DGGITQSPKYLFRKEGQNVTLSCEQNLNHDAMYWYRQDPGQGLRLIYYSQIVNDFQKGDIAEGYSVSREKKESFPLTVTSAQKNPTAFYLCASSTSAADTQYFGPGTRLTVL.